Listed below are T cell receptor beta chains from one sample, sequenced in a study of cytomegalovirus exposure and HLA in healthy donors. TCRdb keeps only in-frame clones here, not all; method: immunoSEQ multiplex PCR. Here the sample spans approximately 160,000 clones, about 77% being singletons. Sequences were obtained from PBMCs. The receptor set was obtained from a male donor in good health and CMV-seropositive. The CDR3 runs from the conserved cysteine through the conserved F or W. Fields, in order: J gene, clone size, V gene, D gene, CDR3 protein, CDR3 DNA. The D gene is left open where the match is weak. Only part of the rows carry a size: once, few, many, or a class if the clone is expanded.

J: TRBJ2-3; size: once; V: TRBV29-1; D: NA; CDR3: CSVVNSGTSTDTQYF; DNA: TGCAGCGTTGTGAATAGCGGAACTAGCACAGATACGCAGTATTTT
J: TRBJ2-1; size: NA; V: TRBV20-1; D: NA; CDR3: CSARGGSGLFF; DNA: TGCAGTGCTAGAGGAGGGTCCGGGCTGTTCTTC
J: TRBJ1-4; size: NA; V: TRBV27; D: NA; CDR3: CASSTLASEKLFF; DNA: TGTGCCAGCAGTACTTTAGCCTCGGAAAAACTGTTTTTT
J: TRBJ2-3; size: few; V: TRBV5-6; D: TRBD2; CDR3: CASSSSGGVRGADTQYF; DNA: TGTGCCAGCAGCTCTAGCGGGGGGGTAAGGGGCGCAGATACGCAGTATTTT
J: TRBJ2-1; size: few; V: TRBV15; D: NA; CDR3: CATSRGSRGYNEQFF; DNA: TGTGCCACCAGCAGAGGGTCAAGGGGCTACAATGAGCAGTTCTTC
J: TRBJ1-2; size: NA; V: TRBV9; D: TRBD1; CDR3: CASSVLSGTGGDGYTF; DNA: TGTGCCAGCAGCGTTCTCTCCGGGACAGGGGGCGATGGCTACACCTTC
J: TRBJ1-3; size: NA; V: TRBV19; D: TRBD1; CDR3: CASSMDRGNTIYF; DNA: TGTGCCAGTAGTATGGACAGGGGAAACACCATATATTTT
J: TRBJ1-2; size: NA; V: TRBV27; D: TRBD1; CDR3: CASSLRGAGGKENGYTF; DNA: TGTGCCAGCAGTTTAAGGGGGGCAGGGGGGAAGGAGAATGGCTACACCTTC
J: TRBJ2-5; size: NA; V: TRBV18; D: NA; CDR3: CASSPMGGQETQYF; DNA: TGTGCCAGCTCACCCATGGGGGGTCAAGAGACCCAGTACTTC
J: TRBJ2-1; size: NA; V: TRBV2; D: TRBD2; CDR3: CASISRAGDTQFF; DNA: TGTGCCAGCATAAGCAGAGCGGGGGACACTCAGTTCTTC
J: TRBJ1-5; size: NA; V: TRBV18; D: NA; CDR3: CASSPIGDSSQPQHF; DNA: TGTGCCAGCTCACCAATAGGAGACAGTAGTCAGCCCCAGCATTTT
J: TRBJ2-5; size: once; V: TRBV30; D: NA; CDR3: CAWETGGWEETQYF; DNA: TGTGCCTGGGAAACCGGGGGATGGGAAGAGACCCAGTACTTC
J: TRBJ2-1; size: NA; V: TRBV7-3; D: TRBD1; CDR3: CASSSAGTGYNEQFF; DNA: TGTGCCAGCAGCTCGGCCGGGACAGGCTACAATGAGCAGTTCTTC
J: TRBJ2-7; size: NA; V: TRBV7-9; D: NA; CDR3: CASSRYQPGLDEQYF; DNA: TGTGCCAGCAGCCGATACCAACCGGGACTGGACGAGCAGTACTTC
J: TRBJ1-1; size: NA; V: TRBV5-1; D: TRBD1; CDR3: CASSLAGGNTEAFF; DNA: TGCGCCAGCAGCTTGGCAGGGGGGAACACTGAAGCTTTCTTT
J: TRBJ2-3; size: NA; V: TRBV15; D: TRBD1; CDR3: CATSRVPGQGDTDTQYF; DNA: TGTGCCACCAGCAGAGTCCCGGGACAGGGTGACACAGATACGCAGTATTTT
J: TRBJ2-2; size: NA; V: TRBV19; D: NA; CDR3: CASNPGTSNTGELFF; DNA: TGTGCCAGTAATCCCGGGACATCGAACACCGGGGAGCTGTTTTTT
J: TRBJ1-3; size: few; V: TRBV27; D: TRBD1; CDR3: CASSPTSTGGRNTIYF; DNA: TGTGCCAGCAGTCCAACCTCGACAGGGGGCCGGAACACCATATATTTT
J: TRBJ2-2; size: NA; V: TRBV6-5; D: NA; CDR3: CASSPGGPWELFF; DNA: TGTGCCAGCAGCCCGGGGGGCCCTTGGGAGCTGTTTTTT
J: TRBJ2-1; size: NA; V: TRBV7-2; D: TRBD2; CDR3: CASSLVVAGGSYNEQFF; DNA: TGTGCCAGCAGCTTAGTGGTAGCGGGGGGCTCCTACAATGAGCAGTTCTTC
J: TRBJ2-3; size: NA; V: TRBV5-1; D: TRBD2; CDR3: CASSTGSGGASDTQYF; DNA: TGCGCCAGCAGTACGGGCAGCGGGGGGGCCAGCGATACGCAGTATTTT
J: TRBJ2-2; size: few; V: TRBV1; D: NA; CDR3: CTSSQERLVAGSTGELFF; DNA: TGCACCAGCAGCCAAGAGCGGCTGGTAGCGGGTAGCACCGGGGAGCTGTTTTTT
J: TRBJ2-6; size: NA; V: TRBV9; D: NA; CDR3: CASSPPPRATGANVLTF; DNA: TGTGCCAGCAGCCCCCCGCCGAGGGCAACTGGGGCCAACGTCCTGACTTTC
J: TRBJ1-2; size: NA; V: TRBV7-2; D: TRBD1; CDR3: CASSRTGELFYGYTF; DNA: TGTGCCAGCAGCCGGACAGGGGAACTCTTCTATGGCTACACCTTC
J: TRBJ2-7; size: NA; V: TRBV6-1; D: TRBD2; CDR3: CASSAGTSGVHEQYF; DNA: TGTGCCAGCAGTGCCGGGACTAGCGGGGTCCACGAGCAGTACTTC
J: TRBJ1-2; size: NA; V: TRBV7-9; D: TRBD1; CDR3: CSSSSDRITNYGYTF; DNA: TGTTCCAGCAGCTCGGACAGGATTACTAACTATGGCTACACCTTC
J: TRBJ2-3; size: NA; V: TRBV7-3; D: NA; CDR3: CASSLRGAHGTDTQYF; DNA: TGTGCCAGCAGCTTGCGTGGGGCCCATGGCACAGATACGCAGTATTTT
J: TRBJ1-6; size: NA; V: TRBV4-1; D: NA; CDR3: CASSQDRGANSPLHF; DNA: TGCGCCAGCAGCCAAGATCGGGGGGCAAATTCACCCCTCCACTTT
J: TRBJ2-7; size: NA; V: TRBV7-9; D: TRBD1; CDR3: CASSAGTGVYEQYF; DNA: TGTGCCAGCAGCGCCGGGACAGGGGTCTACGAGCAGTACTTC
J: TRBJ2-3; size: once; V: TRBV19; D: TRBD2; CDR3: CASASWASGATDTQYF; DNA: TGTGCCAGTGCGTCGTGGGCTAGCGGGGCTACAGATACGCAGTATTTT
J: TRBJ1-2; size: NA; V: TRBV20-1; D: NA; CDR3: CSASYYTF; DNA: TGCAGTGCTAGTTACTACACCTTC
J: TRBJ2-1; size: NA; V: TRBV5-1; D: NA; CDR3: CASSLQVNNEQFF; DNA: TGCGCCAGCAGCTTGCAGGTAAACAATGAGCAGTTCTTC
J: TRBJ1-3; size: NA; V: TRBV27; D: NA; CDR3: CASRESQGPSERGNTIYF; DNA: TGTGCCAGCAGGGAGAGTCAAGGCCCGTCCGAGAGGGGAAACACCATATATTTT
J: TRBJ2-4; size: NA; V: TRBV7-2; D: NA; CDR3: CASSNPLLLAKNIQYF; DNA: TGTGCCAGCAGCAACCCCCTACTACTAGCCAAAAACATTCAGTACTTC
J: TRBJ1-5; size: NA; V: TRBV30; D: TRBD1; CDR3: CAWSTGQGGQPQHF; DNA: TGTGCCTGGAGTACGGGACAGGGAGGTCAGCCCCAGCATTTT
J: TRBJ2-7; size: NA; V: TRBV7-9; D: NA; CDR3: CASSLAGAGEQYF; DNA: TGTGCCAGCAGCTTAGCGGGGGCCGGGGAGCAGTACTTC
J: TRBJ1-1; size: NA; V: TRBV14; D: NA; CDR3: CASSQDENFLRTEAFF; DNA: TGTGCCAGCAGCCAAGATGAGAACTTCCTGAGGACTGAAGCTTTCTTT
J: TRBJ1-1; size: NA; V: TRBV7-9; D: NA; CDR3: CASSWIGRGTEAFF; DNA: TGTGCCAGCAGCTGGATTGGGCGGGGGACTGAAGCTTTCTTT
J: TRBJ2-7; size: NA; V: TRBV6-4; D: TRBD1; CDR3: CASSDSEGATWTGVAYEQYF; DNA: TGTGCCAGCAGTGACTCGGAGGGAGCCACTTGGACAGGGGTCGCCTACGAGCAGTACTTC
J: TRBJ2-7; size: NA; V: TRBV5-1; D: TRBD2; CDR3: CASSFFSGGAYEQYF; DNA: TGCGCCAGCAGCTTCTTTAGCGGGGGGGCCTACGAGCAGTACTTC
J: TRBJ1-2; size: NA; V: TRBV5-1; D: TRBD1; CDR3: CASSLAQGEGGYTF; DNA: TGCGCCAGCAGCTTGGCCCAGGGGGAAGGTGGCTACACCTTC
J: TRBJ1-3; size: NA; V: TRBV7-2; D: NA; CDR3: CASSFYIGNTIYF; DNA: TGTGCCAGCAGCTTCTATATCGGAAACACCATATATTTT
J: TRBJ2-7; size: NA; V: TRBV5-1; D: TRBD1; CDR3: CASSSDREIYEQYF; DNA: TGCGCCAGCAGCTCGGACAGGGAGATCTACGAGCAGTACTTC
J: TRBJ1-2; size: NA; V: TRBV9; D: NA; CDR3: CASSQPDGAGYTF; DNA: TGTGCCAGCAGCCAACCAGATGGGGCGGGCTACACCTTC